This record covers a single T cell receptor beta chain. These data come from a study of T cell changes during pregnancy in multiple sclerosis. CDR1 and CDR2 (germline): SGHTA, FQGNSA. The V and J ends lost 5 bases and 4 bases, in that order; junction bases with no gene match: 11. This CDR3 contains 16 residues. TCRdb keeps only in-frame clones here, not all; method: immunoSEQ multiplex PCR. The repertoire holds tens of thousands of clones, with roughly 91% as singletons. The clonotype comes from a female donor with multiple sclerosis, enrolled in a pregnancy study. The chain combines TRBV7-2 with TRBJ2-1, with 7 bases matching TRBD1. Sequencing used CD4+ T cells from peripheral blood mononuclear cells, obtained in the second trimester of pregnancy. In DNA form, the CDR3 reads TGTGCCAGCAGCCCTCCTCCGTCGACAGGGTACAATGAGCAGTTCTTC. It yields the protein CASSPPPSTGYNEQFF.